This T cell receptor beta chain was captured in a study of blood T cell repertoires in COVID-19. The overall study: Collection of acute and convalescent COVID-19 samples took place in the United States, Italy and Spain.

V was pared by 5 bases and J by 10 bases, with 17 bases between. The CDR3 spans 13 residues. As processed by the authors: Amplification from reference gene primers served as the basis for estimated nucleated cell counts. This table comes from immunoSEQ multiplex PCR, and its TCRdb copy is limited to in-frame clones, with some not included. V and J calls plus clone size are reproduced from that table; the DNA served to infer D and trimming. The sample shows some 120,000 clones, about nine tenths of them seen only once. The TCR was taken from a human donor with active COVID-19. The donor label of this sample is uncertain. Sequencing used peripheral blood. This chain links TRBV12-3 or TRBV12-4 with TRBJ1-1; D is undetermined. CDR3 DNA sequence: TGTGCCAGCAGTCCCCGGAGCCGTAATAGAGCTTTCTTT. It encodes CASSPRSRNRAFF.